The present T cell receptor (beta chain) was sequenced within a study of T cell responses to AZD1222 COVID-19 vaccine. Some clones are missing from TCRdb's copy, which holds only in-frame ones; the method was immunoSEQ multiplex PCR. Here the sample spans approximately 120,000 clones, more than 70% being singletons. Deletions cut 6 bases from V and 4 bases from J, with 13 bases between. CDR3 length: 14 amino acids. Germline CDR1 reads MNHNY; CDR2 reads SVGAGI (reference sequence). V usage is TRBV6-6 and J usage is TRBJ1-5; the D is unclear. Sequencing was performed on peripheral blood, taken 28 days after the second AZD1222 dose. The TCR was taken from an adult who received the AZD1222 COVID-19 vaccine. CDR3 amino acids: CASSPGLGNQPQHF. In DNA form, the CDR3 reads TGTGCCAGCAGCCCCGGACTGGGAAATCAGCCCCAGCATTTT.